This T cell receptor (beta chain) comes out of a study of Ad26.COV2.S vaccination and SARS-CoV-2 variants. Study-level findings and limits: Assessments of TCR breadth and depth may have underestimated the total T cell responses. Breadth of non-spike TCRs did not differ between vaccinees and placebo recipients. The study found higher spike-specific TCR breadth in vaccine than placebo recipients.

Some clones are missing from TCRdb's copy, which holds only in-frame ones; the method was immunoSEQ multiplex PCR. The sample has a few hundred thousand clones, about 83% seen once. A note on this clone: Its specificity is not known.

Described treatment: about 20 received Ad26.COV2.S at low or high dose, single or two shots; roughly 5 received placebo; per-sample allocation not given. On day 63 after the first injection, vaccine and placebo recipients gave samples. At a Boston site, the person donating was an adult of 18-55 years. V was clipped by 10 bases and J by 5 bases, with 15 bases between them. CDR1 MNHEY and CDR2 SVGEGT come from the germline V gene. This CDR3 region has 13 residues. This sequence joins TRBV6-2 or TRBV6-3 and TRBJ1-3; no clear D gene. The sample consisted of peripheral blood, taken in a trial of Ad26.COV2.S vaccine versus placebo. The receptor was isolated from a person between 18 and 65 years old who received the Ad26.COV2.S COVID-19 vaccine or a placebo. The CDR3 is CATRPRWRNTIYF. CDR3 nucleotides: TGTGCCACCCGCCCGCGGTGGAGAAACACCATATATTTT.